Below are 22 T cell receptor beta chains sequenced from a single sample in a study of T cells in localized non-small cell lung cancer. TCRdb's copy holds only in-frame clones and misses some; the assay was immunoSEQ multiplex PCR. Among about 70,000 clones listed, roughly nine tenths were seen once. The sequencing here drew on peripheral blood, taken before any cancer treatment. Receptors originate from a male donor at least 60 years old with stage III squamous cell lung carcinoma.

This clone came up a few times. The CDR3 spells CASSLAGPTEGQYF. The DNA of the CDR3 is TGTGCCAGCAGCTTGGCTGGACCAACGGAGGGCCAGTACTTC. The chain joins TRBV5-6 to TRBJ2-5, with a weak D call TRBD2 (6 bases). Germline assignment: CDR1 SGHDT and CDR2 YYEEEE. The CDR3 totals 14 residues. The V end lost 0 bases, the J end lost 10 bases, and 16 bases lay between the germline ends.

The V gene is TRBV27, the J gene TRBJ2-1; D uncertain. Trimming left V 2 bases short and J 4 bases short, with 9 bases between. CDR3 size: 14 residues. In germline, CDR1 is MNHEY, CDR2 SMNVEV (reference sequence). The CDR3 sequence is CASSLVIGYNEQFF. In DNA, the CDR3 is TGTGCCAGCAGTTTAGTGATTGGATACAATGAGCAGTTCTTC.

The gene calls are TRBV7-3 and TRBJ2-1; D gene ambiguous. V was pared by 2 bases and J by 10 bases, with 12 bases between. The CDR3 is 13 residues long. Germline assignment: CDR1 SGHTA and CDR2 FQGTGA. This CDR3 reads CASSLRDTSEQFF. The CDR3 coding sequence is TGTGCCAGCAGCTTACGCGATACCTCGGAGCAGTTCTTC.

This clone was observed a single time. This rearrangement joins TRBV30 to TRBJ2-3; D might be TRBD1 or TRBD2, each matching 5 bases. The germline V gene encodes CDR1 GTSNPN and CDR2 SVGIG (reference sequence). This CDR3 contains 13 residues. The V end was cut by 5 bases, the J end by 6 bases, with 15 bases between. The CDR3 sequence is CAWVVQGADTQYF. The CDR3 DNA is TGTGCCTGGGTAGTGCAGGGAGCGGATACGCAGTATTTT.

A single count supports this clone. The chain couples TRBV7-2 to TRBJ2-3; 12 bases are shared with TRBD2. The CDR3 has 19 residues. Trimming cost V 5 bases and J 3 bases; bases outside gene matches: 15. The V gene's germline CDR1 is SGHTA and CDR2 FQGNSA. The CDR3 here is CASSPSGLAGGPKTDTQYF. In DNA, the CDR3 is TGTGCCAGCAGCCCTAGTGGCCTAGCGGGGGGGCCAAAGACAGATACGCAGTATTTT.

The chain couples TRBV5-1 to TRBJ1-6, with D perhaps TRBD1 (6 bases). The germline CDR1 and CDR2 sequences are SGHRS and YFSETQ. The germline V and J ends were trimmed by 0 bases and 9 bases, with 13 bases remaining between them. CDR3 size: 15 residues. The CDR3 loop is CASSLGWGLGSPLHF. In DNA, the CDR3 is TGCGCCAGCAGCTTGGGGTGGGGGCTCGGTTCACCCCTCCACTTT.

The rearrangement links TRBV28 to TRBJ2-3, with TRBD1 matching 7 bases. CDR1 and CDR2 (germline): MDHEN, SYDVKM. The CDR3 contains 15 residues. V was pared by 5 bases and J by 1 base, with 6 bases of the junction left unmatched. The CDR3 DNA reads as TGTGCCAGCAGTGGTACAGGGGATGGCACAGATACGCAGTATTTT. Encoded protein: CASSGTGDGTDTQYF.

The V gene is TRBV18, the J gene TRBJ2-2; no firm D call. The CDR3 length is 15 residues. V gave up 5 bases and J gave up 1 base, with 11 bases separating them. The germline gives CDR1 KGHSH, CDR2 LQKENI. CDR3 bases: TGTGCCAGCTCAACCGGCCAGCAGAACACCGGGGAGCTGTTTTTT. It yields the protein CASSTGQQNTGELFF.

V usage is TRBV4-1 and J usage is TRBJ2-4; unclear D gene. The CDR3 loop spans 14 amino acids. Trimming shortened V by 1 base and J by 7 bases, and 11 bases separated the two germline ends. Germline assignment: CDR1 MGHRA and CDR2 YSYEKL. CDR3 coding DNA: TGCGCCAGCAGCCAAGGGCCGGTAAGGAACATTCAGTACTTC. Protein: CASSQGPVRNIQYF.

The CDR3 region is CASSLQVVFPEAFF. The CDR3 coding sequence is TGTGCCAGCAGTCTACAGGTGGTTTTTCCTGAAGCTTTCTTT. J is TRBJ1-1 and V is TRBV27, with D possibly matching TRBD1 (5 bases). The CDR3 contains 14 residues. Germline CDR1 reads MNHEY; CDR2 reads SMNVEV (reference sequence). Trimming pared 5 bases from V and 6 bases from J, leaving 16 bases between.

This sequence joins TRBV4-3 and TRBJ2-5; a weak D match, TRBD2 (6 bases). Germline CDR1 LGHNA, CDR2 YSLEER. Deletions cut 0 bases from V and 4 bases from J, with 9 bases between. The CDR3 has 14 amino acids. In DNA form, the CDR3 reads TGCGCCAGCAGCCAAGATTGGAGGGGAGAGACCCAGTACTTC. Translating gives CASSQDWRGETQYF.

The chain joins TRBV5-1 to TRBJ2-7; D may be TRBD1 (5 bases). Germline assignment: CDR1 SGHRS and CDR2 YFSETQ. The CDR3 is made up of 15 amino acids. V was clipped by 7 bases and J by 6 bases, with 23 bases between them. The CDR3 DNA is TGCGCCAGCGGCCCTGGGGCACGCCGATCTTTCGAGCAGTACGTC. Protein sequence: CASGPGARRSFEQYV.

This clone turned up a few times. This chain connects TRBV27 to TRBJ1-1, with a possible D match to TRBD1 (5 bases). Germline CDR1 is MNHEY and CDR2 is SMNVEV (reference sequence). Trimming removed 0 bases from V and 9 bases from J, with 8 bases in between. The CDR3 runs to 12 residues. The CDR3 sequence: CASSLSQGKAFF. The CDR3 nucleotides read TGTGCCAGCAGTTTATCCCAGGGAAAAGCTTTCTTT.

This rearrangement joins TRBV6-5 to TRBJ2-1, with 8 bases fitting TRBD1. V gave up 6 bases and J gave up 2 bases; unmatched junction bases: 6. The germline CDR1 and CDR2 sequences are MNHEY and SVGAGI. This CDR3 spans 15 amino acids. CDR3 nucleotides: TGTGCCAGCAGGAAGGACAGGGACCCCTACAATGAGCAGTTCTTC. This translates into CASRKDRDPYNEQFF.

This clone was observed a few times. This sequence joins TRBV2 and TRBJ1-1; D is possibly TRBD1 (6 bases). The CDR3 sequence is 14 residues long. In germline, CDR1 is SNHLY, CDR2 FYNNEI. V was cut by 6 bases and J by 7 bases, with 18 bases left in between. The CDR3 nucleotides are TGTGCCAGCAGCCCCGGGACATTCGCCGATGAAGCTTTCTTT. As protein: CASSPGTFADEAFF.

This chain links TRBV28 with TRBJ1-2, with D unresolved. This CDR3 region has 11 residues. Germline-derived CDR1 and CDR2 are MDHEN and SYDVKM. V lost 8 bases, J lost 4 bases, and 8 bases lay in between. CDR3 in amino acids: CASGFAYGYTF. The DNA of the CDR3 is TGTGCCAGCGGGTTCGCCTATGGCTACACCTTC.

This chain links TRBV27 with TRBJ1-2, with 8 positions matching TRBD1. V was pared by 2 bases and J by 5 bases, with 4 bases of the junction left unmatched. CDR3 length: 14 residues. The V gene's germline CDR1 is MNHEY and CDR2 SMNVEV (reference sequence). CDR3 protein: CASSLGQGRYGYTF. DNA for the CDR3: TGTGCCAGCAGTTTAGGACAGGGAAGGTATGGCTACACCTTC.

The sample holds a few counts of this clone. The chain couples TRBV6-6 to TRBJ1-3; tentatively, D is TRBD1 (5 bases). This CDR3 has 14 amino acids. The germline V gene encodes CDR1 MNHNY and CDR2 SVGAGI (reference sequence). V was pared by 4 bases and J by 1 base, with 8 bases between. The CDR3 coding sequence is TGTGCCAGCAGTTCTACAGGATCTGGAAACACCATATATTTT. Translation: CASSSTGSGNTIYF.

This clone was counted once. The V gene is TRBV5-1, the J gene TRBJ1-2, with D possibly being TRBD1 (6 bases). Germline values: CDR1 SGHRS, CDR2 YFSETQ. With 7 bases removed from V and 4 bases from J, the gap between germline ends came to 17 bases. The CDR3 is 14 residues long. The CDR3 DNA follows: TGCGCCAGCTCCCACAGGGATTTGGGCTATGGCTACACCTTC. Protein: CASSHRDLGYGYTF. The full variable domain, its missing parts supplied by reference TRBV5-1 and TRBJ1-2, is KAGVTQTPRYLIKTRGQQVTLSCSPISGHRSVSWYQQTPGQGLQFLFEYFSETQRNKGNFPGRFSGRQFSNSRSEMNVSTLELGDSALYLCASSHRDLGYGYTFGSGTRLTVV.

This rearrangement joins TRBV6-1 to TRBJ1-4; tentatively, D is TRBD1 (5 bases). Germline CDR1 and CDR2: MNHNS and SASEGT. Trimming removed 2 bases at V and 7 bases at J, with 17 bases between. This CDR3 contains 16 residues. The CDR3 DNA follows: TGTGCCAGCAGTGAAAATTTGGTCGGGGGGGGTGAAAAACTGTTTTTT. Its translation: CASSENLVGGGEKLFF.

The V and J genes are TRBV6-6 and TRBJ1-2; D gene ambiguous. The V end lost 5 bases, the J end lost 4 bases, and 11 bases lay between the germline ends. The CDR3 sequence is 13 residues long. Per germline, CDR1 MNHNY and CDR2 SVGAGI (reference sequence). The CDR3 spells CASSGTVRYGYTF. Here the CDR3 DNA reads TGTGCCAGCAGTGGTACCGTACGCTATGGCTACACCTTC.

This clone has a single count. The rearrangement links TRBV7-2 to TRBJ2-3; D may match TRBD1 or TRBD2 (6 bases each). Germline CDR1 reads SGHTA; CDR2 reads FQGNSA. CDR3 length: 14 amino acids. V gave up 5 bases and J gave up 6 bases, with 15 bases separating them. DNA of the CDR3: TGTGCCAGCAGCATGGGGGGCGGGATTGATACGCAGTATTTT. Translation gives CASSMGGGIDTQYF.